This TCR beta chain was captured by sequencing in a study of PD-1 blockade in classical Hodgkin lymphoma. Broader study findings: Diminished baseline TCR diversity has been reported in newly diagnosed patients relative to healthy donors. With CD4+ cells, TCR diversity rose significantly by C4D1, but not with CD8+ cells. Newly diagnosed patients had diversity similar to the baseline diversity of complete responders.

Sequencing was performed with immunoSEQ multiplex PCR; in TCRdb, only in-frame clones are kept and a portion is missing. The sample carries around 19,000 clones, roughly 90% recorded once. Remarks on this clone: Its target is unknown.

The V gene lost 0 bases and the J gene lost 1 base, with 7 bases spanning the gap. Looked up from germline, CDR1 is SGHRS and CDR2 is YFSETQ. The CDR3 sequence is 15 residues long. There was relapse after autologous stem cell transplantation in every patient, and there was variation in brentuximab vedotin exposure. This sequence originates from a human donor with classical Hodgkin lymphoma. V usage is TRBV5-1 and J usage is TRBJ1-4; a weak D match, TRBD1 (5 bases). This specimen was peripheral blood mononuclear cells (PBMCs), taken before the second cycle of nivolumab. This CDR3 is CASSLVGGTNEKLFF. CDR3 nucleotides: TGCGCCAGCAGCTTGGTGGGGGGAACTAATGAAAAACTGTTTTTT.